This entry lists 20 T cell receptor beta chains sequenced from one sample in a study of T-cell memory formation after mild COVID-19. TCRdb redid the calling of the 5' RACE reads with MiXCR, one entry per CDR3 protein. The sample shows roughly 620,000 distinct CDR3 sequences, more than 15% of them seen only once. The sample comprised PBMCs or a T cell subset sorted from them (not recorded which). The source is an adult woman who had mild COVID-19 (a few samples of this study predate the infection). Cell type and time point are not known.

The J gene is TRBJ2-4, the V gene TRBV5-1, with a tentative D call TRBD1 (8 bases). V shed 0 bases and J shed 8 bases, with 12 bases lying between them. Germline V lookup: CDR1 SGHRS, CDR2 YFSETQ. CDR3 length: 14 residues. The CDR3 DNA reads as TGCGCCAGCAGCTTGGGACAGGGGAGGGACATTCAGTACTTC. It is translated as CASSLGQGRDIQYF.

This chain links TRBV7-6 with TRBJ2-3, with D maybe TRBD2 (5 bases). The CDR3 extends over 16 amino acids. V was pared by 2 bases and J by 0 bases, with 12 bases between. CDR1 SGHVS and CDR2 FNYEAQ come from the germline V gene. The CDR3 protein is CASSLYTSASTDTQYF. The CDR3, as DNA: TGTGCCAGCAGCTTATATACTAGTGCTAGCACAGATACGCAGTATTTT.

A few counts support this clonotype. The rearrangement links TRBV24-1 to TRBJ2-1, with 7 bases fitting TRBD2. From germline, CDR1 is KGHDR and CDR2 SFDVKD. This CDR3 comprises 13 residues. Trimming removed 6 bases from V and 5 bases from J; junction bases left unmatched: 3. The DNA of the CDR3 is TGTGCCACCAGTCGCGGGGGAAACAATGAGCAGTTCTTC. The encoded protein is CATSRGGNNEQFF.

This clonotype showed up just a few times. This chain joins TRBV27 and TRBJ2-7; the D gene is possibly TRBD1 (5 bases). Trimming cost V 4 bases and J 0 bases, with 7 bases left between them. This CDR3 comprises 13 residues. Germline V CDR1 and CDR2: MNHEY, SMNVEV (reference sequence). The CDR3, as DNA: TGTGCCAGCAGTTGGCAGGGCTCCTACGAGCAGTACTTC. It codes for CASSWQGSYEQYF.

V gene TRBV4-1 combines with J gene TRBJ2-1, with 9 positions matching TRBD2. The CDR3 runs 15 residues. The V segment lost 2 bases and the J segment 5 bases; nucleotides outside the gene matches: 4. Germline V gene data show CDR1 as MGHRA and CDR2 as YSYEKL. The CDR3 is CASSQRSGGNNEQFF. In nucleotides, the CDR3 is TGCGCCAGCAGCCAACGAAGCGGGGGGAACAATGAGCAGTTCTTC.

The genes are TRBV20-1 and TRBJ1-1; D is unclear. Germline values: CDR1 DFQATT, CDR2 SNEGSKA (reference sequence). Deletions cut 5 bases from V and 9 bases from J, with 13 bases between. This CDR3 spans 11 amino acids. The DNA of the CDR3 is TGCAGTGCTCGACACGGTGAACAAGCTTTCTTT. Translation gives CSARHGEQAFF.

This clonotype was found a few times. The chain has TRBV5-1 and TRBJ2-2; D remains unclear. CDR1 is SGHRS, CDR2 YFSETQ, per germline. Trimming took off 2 bases at V and 2 bases at J, with 10 bases between the two ends. CDR3 length equals 15 residues. The CDR3: CASSFVVKNTGELFF. The CDR3 DNA sequence: TGCGCCAGCAGCTTCGTTGTTAAAAACACCGGGGAGCTGTTTTTT. The complete variable domain, with remaining parts taken from reference TRBV5-1 and TRBJ2-2, reads KAGVTQTPRYLIKTRGQQVTLSCSPISGHRSVSWYQQTPGQGLQFLFEYFSETQRNKGNFPGRFSGRQFSNSRSEMNVSTLELGDSALYLCASSFVVKNTGELFFGEGSRLTVL.

The chain carries TRBV5-6 and TRBJ2-7, with D possibly TRBD1 on 5 matching bases. V lost 0 bases and J lost 0, with 13 bases in between. The CDR3 has 16 residues. Per germline, CDR1 SGHDT and CDR2 YYEEEE. The CDR3 loop reads CASSLEYRSVSYEQYF. The CDR3 nucleotides read TGTGCCAGCAGCTTGGAGTACAGGTCAGTCTCCTACGAGCAGTACTTC.

The rearrangement joins TRBV11-2 to TRBJ2-3, with TRBD2 as a possible D gene (5 bases). The CDR3 has 16 amino acids. V lost 2 bases, J lost 7 bases, and 19 bases lay in between. CDR1 and CDR2 from the germline V gene are SGHAT and FQNNGV. The CDR3 reads CASSLWSSAGHNTQYF. In DNA, the CDR3 is TGTGCCAGCAGCTTATGGAGTTCCGCGGGTCACAATACGCAGTATTTT.

This chain links TRBV3-1 with TRBJ2-3; possibly TRBD2 for D (7 bases). The CDR3 length is 16 residues. In germline, CDR1 is LGHDT, CDR2 YNNKEL (reference sequence). V gave up 4 bases and J gave up 2 bases, with 16 bases separating them. CDR3 amino acids: CASSPFGGGLTDTQYF. CDR3 DNA sequence: TGTGCCAGCAGCCCCTTTGGGGGGGGGCTCACAGATACGCAGTATTTT.

This chain connects TRBV5-1 to TRBJ1-1; D perhaps matches TRBD1 (6 bases). This CDR3 contains 16 residues. Germline CDR1 is SGHRS and CDR2 is YFSETQ. V was trimmed by 4 bases and J by 4 bases, leaving 20 bases between them. The CDR3, as DNA: TGCGCCAGCAGCGCCCAACACAGGGAGGTGAGCACTGAAGCTTTCTTT. Protein product: CASSAQHREVSTEAFF.

A few counts support this clonotype. This chain uses TRBV25-1 with TRBJ1-5; D not resolved. This CDR3 is 12 amino acids long. V dropped 2 bases and J dropped 6 bases, with 5 bases sitting between them. Germline-derived CDR1 and CDR2 are MGHDK and SYGVNS. CDR3 nucleotides: TGTGCCAGCAGTGAAGGAACTCAGCCCCAGCATTTT. Its protein product is CASSEGTQPQHF.

V is TRBV30 and J is TRBJ2-7; D is unclear. CDR1 is GTSNPN and CDR2 is SVGIG in the germline V gene (reference sequence). This CDR3 has 11 residues. CDR3 region: CVAGETYEQYF. DNA of the CDR3: TGTGTGGCTGGGGAAACCTACGAGCAGTACTTC.

The chain joins TRBV25-1 to TRBJ2-7, with 9 bases identical to TRBD2. CDR1 is MGHDK and CDR2 is SYGVNS in the germline V gene. V dropped 1 base and J dropped 3; count of bases not matched to a gene: 13. CDR3 size: 18 residues. CDR3 loop: CASSESRPPGTSSYEQYF. CDR3 sequence (DNA): TGTGCCAGCAGTGAATCCCGACCTCCCGGGACTAGCAGCTACGAGCAGTACTTC.

This clonotype was observed a handful of times. The chain combines TRBV9 with TRBJ2-6; possible D gene TRBD2, 5 bases. Germline lookup yields CDR1 SGDLS and CDR2 YYNGEE. The CDR3 loop spans 17 amino acids. Trimming shortened V by 4 bases and J by 2 bases, and 16 bases separated the two germline ends. The DNA for the CDR3 is TGTGCCAGCAGCTGGACTCAAGACCCAGCTGGGGCCAACGTCCTGACTTTC. This encodes CASSWTQDPAGANVLTF.

This clonotype appeared a few times. The CDR3 reads CASSLWGDSYNSPLHF. The CDR3 DNA reads as TGCGCCAGCAGCTTGTGGGGCGACTCCTATAATTCACCCCTCCACTTT. V gene TRBV5-1 combines with J gene TRBJ1-6, with TRBD1 as a possible D gene (5 bases). Germline CDR1 is SGHRS and CDR2 is YFSETQ. V shed 1 base and J shed 0 bases, with 8 bases lying between them. The CDR3 has 16 residues.

This clonotype was found a few times. The gene calls are TRBV7-9 and TRBJ1-1; 7 positions agree with TRBD1. With 2 bases clipped from V and 3 bases from J, the junction kept 3 bases outside the gene matches. In germline, CDR1 is SEHNR, CDR2 FQNEAQ (reference sequence). The CDR3 runs 14 residues. The CDR3 reads CASSLSQGDTEAFF. For the CDR3, the DNA is TGTGCCAGCAGCTTAAGCCAGGGGGACACTGAAGCTTTCTTT.

The rearrangement joins TRBV12-3 or TRBV12-4 to TRBJ2-7; TRBD1 aligns across 7 bases. The CDR3 is made up of 14 amino acids. V lost 8 bases and J lost 0; bases outside the gene matches: 7. The CDR3 spells CASGRQGYSYEQYF. DNA of the CDR3: TGTGCCAGCGGGAGACAGGGATACTCCTACGAGCAGTACTTC.

This clonotype was observed a few times. This chain joins TRBV24-1 and TRBJ2-3; 9 bases are shared with TRBD2. The germline V gene encodes CDR1 KGHDR and CDR2 SFDVKD. With V trimmed by 2 bases and J by 6 bases, 8 bases remained unmatched. The CDR3 is 16 amino acids. The CDR3 nucleotides are TGTGCCACCAGTGATTACGGGACTAGCCCTTGGGATACGCAGTATTTT. Translated: CATSDYGTSPWDTQYF.

This clonotype was counted between two and nine times. The CDR3 region has the DNA TGTGCCAGCAGCTATAGCGGTTCGGTAGATACGCAGTATTTT. Its protein product is CASSYSGSVDTQYF. V is TRBV12-3 or TRBV12-4 and J is TRBJ2-3; maybe TRBD2 (6 bases). V lost 6 bases and J 5 bases, leaving 15 bases between the germline ends. The CDR3 is made up of 14 amino acids.